This paragraph reports one T cell receptor (beta chain). The multiple sclerosis control group was made up of treatment-naive patients with stable or active relapsing-remitting disease. Negative isolation yielded the CD8+ and CD4+ T cells, while FACS enriched the TEMRA cells. The sample belongs to a study of CD8 T cells in Susac syndrome. Trimming pared 5 bases from V and 0 bases from J, leaving 14 bases between. CDR1 and CDR2 from the germline V gene are SEHNR and FQNEAQ (reference sequence). The length of the CDR3 is 15 residues. Random hexamers primed reverse transcription of 0.5 to 1 ug RNA. An immunoSEQ multiplex PCR generated amplified TCR beta CDR3 products spanning 54 Vbeta and 13 Jbeta. Using its own MiXCR run on the immunoSEQ multiplex PCR reads, TCRdb lists one record per CDR3 protein. This sample carries roughly 80,000 distinct CDR3 sequences, roughly nine tenths of them seen once, and the ten largest clones take under 0.65%.

Sequenced: CD8+ T cells from PBMCs. The rearrangement links TRBV7-9 to TRBJ2-7, with D possibly TRBD1 on 5 matching bases. This TCR was recovered from a human donor with multiple sclerosis. The CDR3 spells CASSNTRQSSYEQYF. The CDR3 nucleotides read TGTGCCAGCAGCAACACCCGACAGAGCTCCTACGAGCAGTACTTC.